This T cell receptor (beta chain) was obtained from a study of CD8 T cells in Susac syndrome. This CDR3 is built from 15 residues. The ends were cut back, 3 bases at V and 4 bases at J, with 15 bases in the middle. The germline V gene has CDR1 MDHEN and CDR2 SYDVKM. This clonotype came up once. Negative magnetic isolation gave CD8+ and CD4+ cells; FACS enriched CD8+ TEMRA. Random-hexamer reverse transcription was applied to roughly 0.45 to 1 ug RNA. TCRdb passed the immunoSEQ multiplex PCR reads through MiXCR, listing each CDR3 protein once. The repertoire holds about 430,000 distinct CDR3 sequences, with around 85% as singletons.

The V call is TRBV28, the J call TRBJ1-2; possibly TRBD1 for D (6 bases). The source is a human donor with multiple sclerosis. The material sequenced was CD8+ T cells from PBMCs. The chain's CDR3 is CASSFPGGFGYGYTF. CDR3 coding DNA: TGTGCCAGCAGTTTCCCCGGGGGCTTCGGCTATGGCTACACCTTC.